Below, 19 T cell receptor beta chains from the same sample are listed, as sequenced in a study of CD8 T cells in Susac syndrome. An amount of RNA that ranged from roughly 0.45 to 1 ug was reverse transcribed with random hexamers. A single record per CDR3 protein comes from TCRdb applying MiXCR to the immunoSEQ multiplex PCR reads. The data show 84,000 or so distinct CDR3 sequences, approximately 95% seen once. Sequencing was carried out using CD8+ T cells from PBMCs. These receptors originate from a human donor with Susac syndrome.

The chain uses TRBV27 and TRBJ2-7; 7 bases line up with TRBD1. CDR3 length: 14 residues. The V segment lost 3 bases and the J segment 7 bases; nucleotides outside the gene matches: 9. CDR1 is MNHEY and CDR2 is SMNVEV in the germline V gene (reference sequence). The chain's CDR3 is CASSLGTAWKEQYF. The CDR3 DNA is TGTGCCAGCAGTTTGGGGACAGCGTGGAAAGAGCAGTACTTC.

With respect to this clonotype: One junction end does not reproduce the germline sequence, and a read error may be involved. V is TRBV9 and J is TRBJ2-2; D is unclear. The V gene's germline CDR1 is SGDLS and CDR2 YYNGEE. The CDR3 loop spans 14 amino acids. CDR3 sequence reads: CASSGRSSTRELFF. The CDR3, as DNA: TGTGCCAGCAGCGGCCGGTCCTCCACCCGGGAGCTGTTTTTT.

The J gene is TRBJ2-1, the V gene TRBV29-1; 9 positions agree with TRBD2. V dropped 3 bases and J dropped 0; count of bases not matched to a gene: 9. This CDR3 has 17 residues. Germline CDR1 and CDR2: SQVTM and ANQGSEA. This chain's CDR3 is CSVEGTSFQSSYNEQFF. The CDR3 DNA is TGCAGCGTTGAGGGGACTAGCTTTCAGAGCTCCTACAATGAGCAGTTCTTC.

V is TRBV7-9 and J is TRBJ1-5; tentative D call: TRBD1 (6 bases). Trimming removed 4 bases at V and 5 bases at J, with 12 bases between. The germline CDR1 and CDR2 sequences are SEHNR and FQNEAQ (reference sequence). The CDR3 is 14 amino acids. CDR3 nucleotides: TGTGCCAGCAGCTCTACAGGGAGTGATCAGCCCCAGCATTTT. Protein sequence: CASSSTGSDQPQHF.

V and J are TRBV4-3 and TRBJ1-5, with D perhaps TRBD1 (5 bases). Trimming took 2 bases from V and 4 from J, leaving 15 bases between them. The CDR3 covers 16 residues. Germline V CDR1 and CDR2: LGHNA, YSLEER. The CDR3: CASSQWGEPTNQPQHF. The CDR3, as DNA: TGCGCCAGCAGCCAATGGGGGGAACCCACTAATCAGCCCCAGCATTTT.

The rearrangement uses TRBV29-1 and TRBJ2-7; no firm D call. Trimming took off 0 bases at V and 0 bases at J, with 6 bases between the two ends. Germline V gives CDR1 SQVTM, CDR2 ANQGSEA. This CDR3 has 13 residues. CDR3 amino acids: CSVEDKSSYEQYF. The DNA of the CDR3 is TGCAGCGTTGAAGACAAGAGCTCCTACGAGCAGTACTTC.

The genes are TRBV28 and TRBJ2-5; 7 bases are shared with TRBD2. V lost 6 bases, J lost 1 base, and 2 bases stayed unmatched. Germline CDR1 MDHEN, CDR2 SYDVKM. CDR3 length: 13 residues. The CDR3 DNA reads TGTGCCAGCAGACGGGGGGTCCAAGAGACCCAGTACTTC. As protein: CASRRGVQETQYF. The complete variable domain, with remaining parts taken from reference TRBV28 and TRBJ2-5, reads DVKVTQSSRYLVKRTGEKVFLECVQDMDHENMFWYRQDPGLGLRLIYFSYDVKMKEKGDIPEGYSVSREKKERFSLILESASTNQTSMYLCASRRGVQETQYFGPGTRLLVL.

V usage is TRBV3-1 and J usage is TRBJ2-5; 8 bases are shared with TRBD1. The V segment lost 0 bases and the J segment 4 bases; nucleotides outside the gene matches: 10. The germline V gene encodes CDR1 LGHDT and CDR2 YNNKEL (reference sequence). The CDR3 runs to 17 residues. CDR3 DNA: TGTGCCAGCAGCCAAGACGGAGACAGGGGCGCTGCAGAGACCCAGTACTTC. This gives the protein CASSQDGDRGAAETQYF.

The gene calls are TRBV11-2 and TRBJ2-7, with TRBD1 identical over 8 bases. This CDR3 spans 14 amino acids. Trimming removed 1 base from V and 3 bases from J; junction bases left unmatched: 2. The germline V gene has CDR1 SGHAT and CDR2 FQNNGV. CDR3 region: CASSLGQGFYEQYF. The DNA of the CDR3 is TGTGCCAGCAGCTTAGGACAGGGGTTCTACGAGCAGTACTTC.

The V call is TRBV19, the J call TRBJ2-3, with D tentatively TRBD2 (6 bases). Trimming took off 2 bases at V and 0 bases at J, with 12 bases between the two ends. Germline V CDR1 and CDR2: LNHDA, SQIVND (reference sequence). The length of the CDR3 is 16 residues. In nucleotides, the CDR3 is TGTGCCAGTAGTATAAGCCCAGGAGGGAGCACAGATACGCAGTATTTT. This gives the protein CASSISPGGSTDTQYF.

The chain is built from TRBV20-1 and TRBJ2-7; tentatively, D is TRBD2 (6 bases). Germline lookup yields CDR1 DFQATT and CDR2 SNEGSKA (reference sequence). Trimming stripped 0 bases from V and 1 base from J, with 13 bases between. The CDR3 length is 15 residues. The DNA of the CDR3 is TGCAGTGCTAGAGACTTCTGGGACTCGTCCTACGAGCAGTACTTC. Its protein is CSARDFWDSSYEQYF.

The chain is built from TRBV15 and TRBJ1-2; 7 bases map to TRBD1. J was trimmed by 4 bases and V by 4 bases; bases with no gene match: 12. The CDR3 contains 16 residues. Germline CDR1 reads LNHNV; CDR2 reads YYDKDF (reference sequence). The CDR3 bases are TGTGCCACCAGCATATCCCCGAGACAGGGTATCTATGGCTACACCTTC. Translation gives CATSISPRQGIYGYTF. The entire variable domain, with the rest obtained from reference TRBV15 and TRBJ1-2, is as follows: DAMVIQNPRYQVTQFGKPVTLSCSQTLNHNVMYWYQQKSSQAPKLLFHYYDKDFNNEADTPDNFQSRRPNTSFCFLDIRSPGLGDTAMYLCATSISPRQGIYGYTFGSGTRLTVV.

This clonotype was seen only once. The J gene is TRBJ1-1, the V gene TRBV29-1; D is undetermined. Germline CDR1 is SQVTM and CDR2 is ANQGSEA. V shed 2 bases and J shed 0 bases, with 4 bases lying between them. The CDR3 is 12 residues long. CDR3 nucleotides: TGCAGCGTTGAATGGATGAACACTGAAGCTTTCTTT. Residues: CSVEWMNTEAFF. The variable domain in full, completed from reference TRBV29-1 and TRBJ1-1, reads SAVISQKPSRDICQRGTSLTIQCQVDSQVTMMFWYRQQPGQSLTLIATANQGSEATYESGFVIDKFPISRPNLTFSTLTVSNMSPEDSSIYLCSVEWMNTEAFFGQGTRLTVV.

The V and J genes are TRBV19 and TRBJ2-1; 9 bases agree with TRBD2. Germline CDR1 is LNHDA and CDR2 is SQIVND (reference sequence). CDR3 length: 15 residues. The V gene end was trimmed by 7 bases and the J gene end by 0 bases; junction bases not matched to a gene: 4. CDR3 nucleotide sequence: TGTGCCAGTACATTGCGGGAGGGCTCCTACAATGAGCAGTTCTTC. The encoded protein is CASTLREGSYNEQFF.

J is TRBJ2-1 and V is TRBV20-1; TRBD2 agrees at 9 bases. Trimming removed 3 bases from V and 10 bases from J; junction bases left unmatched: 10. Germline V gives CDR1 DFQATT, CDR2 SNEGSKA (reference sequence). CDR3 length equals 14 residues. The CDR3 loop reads CSASFAGGPGEQFF. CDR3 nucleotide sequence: TGCAGTGCTAGCTTCGCGGGAGGGCCTGGGGAGCAGTTCTTC.

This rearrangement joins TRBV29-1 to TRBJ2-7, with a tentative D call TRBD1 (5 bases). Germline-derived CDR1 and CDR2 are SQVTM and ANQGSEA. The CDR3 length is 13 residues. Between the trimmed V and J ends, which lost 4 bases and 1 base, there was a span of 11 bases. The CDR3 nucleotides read TGCAGCGTTGTATGGGCAGGGTCCTACGAGCAGTACTTC. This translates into CSVVWAGSYEQYF.

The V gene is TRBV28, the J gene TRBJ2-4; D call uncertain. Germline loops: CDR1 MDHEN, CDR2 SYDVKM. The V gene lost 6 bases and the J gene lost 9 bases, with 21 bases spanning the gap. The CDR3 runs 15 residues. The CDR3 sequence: CASSIDPDELGIQYF. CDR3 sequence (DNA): TGTGCCAGCAGCATTGACCCGGACGAGTTAGGCATTCAGTACTTC.

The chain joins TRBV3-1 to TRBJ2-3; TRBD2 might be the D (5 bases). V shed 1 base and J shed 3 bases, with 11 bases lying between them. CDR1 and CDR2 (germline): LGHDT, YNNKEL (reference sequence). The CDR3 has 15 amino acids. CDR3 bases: TGTGCCAGCAGCCAAGTCGGGATCGGGACAGATACGCAGTATTTT. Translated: CASSQVGIGTDTQYF.

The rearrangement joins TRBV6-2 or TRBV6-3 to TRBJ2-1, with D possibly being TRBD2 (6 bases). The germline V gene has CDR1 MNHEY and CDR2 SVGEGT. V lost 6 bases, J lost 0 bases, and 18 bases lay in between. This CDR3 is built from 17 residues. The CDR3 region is CASRPGGDAVSYNEQFF. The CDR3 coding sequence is TGTGCCAGCAGACCCGGGGGAGACGCGGTCTCCTACAATGAGCAGTTCTTC.